The T cell receptor (beta chain) under discussion was sequenced for a study of blood T cell repertoires in COVID-19. Study-wide context: The samples span acute and convalescent COVID-19 from the United States, Italy and Spain. From T cells, B-cell-depleted T cells, or PBMCs came the material, which was cDNA or gDNA.

CDR3 length: 11 amino acids. Germline CDR1 reads GTSNPN; CDR2 reads SVGIG (reference sequence). Deletions cut 0 bases from V and 11 bases from J, with 8 bases between. In the authors' workflow: Reference gene primer amplification yielded estimated nucleated cell counts. Method: immunoSEQ multiplex PCR; TCRdb's copy keeps in-frame clones and lacks some. Clonal size and the V and J genes are those of that table, whereas D and trimming came from the DNA. The table includes over 30,000 clones, 85% to 95% detected once. The source material was peripheral blood. This receptor was taken from a human donor in a cohort sampled during active COVID-19. The rearrangement links TRBV30 to TRBJ2-1; D gene ambiguous. This CDR3 reads CAWSVYDKQFF. The CDR3 DNA follows: TGTGCCTGGAGTGTATATGACAAGCAGTTCTTC.